This TCR beta chain was recorded in a study of CD8+ T cells in alopecia areata. This CDR3 spans 15 amino acids. Germline values: CDR1 SGDLS, CDR2 YYNGEE. Trimming removed 6 bases at V and 5 bases at J, with 18 bases between. The treatment denotes: oral pan-JAK inhibitor, 5-10 mg twice daily. Following RNA extraction, reverse transcription yielded cDNA that acted as the sequencing template. Repertoires were generated with immunoSEQ multiplex PCR, while TCRdb's copy carries only in-frame clones and drops some. The sample lists over 70,000 clones; approximately 72% were seen once. Sample: CD8+ T cells sorted from blood, taken at week 24, from a patient treated with tofacitinib. The chain combines TRBV9 with TRBJ2-1; D is perhaps TRBD2 (6 bases). The clonotype was recovered from a human donor with alopecia areata. CDR3 DNA: TGTGCCAGCAACGAAGCGGGCTCCCCACACAATGAGCAGTTCTTC. It is translated as CASNEAGSPHNEQFF.